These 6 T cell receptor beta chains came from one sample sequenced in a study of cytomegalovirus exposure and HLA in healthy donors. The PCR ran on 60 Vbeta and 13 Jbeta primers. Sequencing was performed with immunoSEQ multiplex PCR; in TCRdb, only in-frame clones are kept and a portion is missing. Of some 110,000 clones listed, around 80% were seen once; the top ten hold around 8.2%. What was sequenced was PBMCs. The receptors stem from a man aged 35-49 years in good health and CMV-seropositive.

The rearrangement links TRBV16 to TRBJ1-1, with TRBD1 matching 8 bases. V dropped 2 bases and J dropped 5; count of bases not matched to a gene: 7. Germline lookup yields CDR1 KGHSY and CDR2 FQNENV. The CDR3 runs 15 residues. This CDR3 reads CASSQQQGGWTEAFF. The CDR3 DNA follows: TGTGCCAGCAGCCAACAACAGGGGGGATGGACTGAAGCTTTCTTT.

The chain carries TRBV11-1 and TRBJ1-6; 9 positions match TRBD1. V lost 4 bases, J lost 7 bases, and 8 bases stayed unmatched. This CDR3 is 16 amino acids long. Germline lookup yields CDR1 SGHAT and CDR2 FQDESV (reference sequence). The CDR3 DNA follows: TGTGCCAGCAGCTCCGCGGGACAGGGAACGAATTCACCCCTCCACTTT. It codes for CASSSAGQGTNSPLHF.

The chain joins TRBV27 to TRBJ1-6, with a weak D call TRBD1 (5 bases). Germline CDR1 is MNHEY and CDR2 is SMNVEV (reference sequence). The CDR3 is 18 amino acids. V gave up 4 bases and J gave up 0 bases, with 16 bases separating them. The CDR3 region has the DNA TGTGCCAGCAGTTCTGATAGGACACTTAGCTCCTATAATTCACCCCTCCACTTT. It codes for CASSSDRTLSSYNSPLHF.

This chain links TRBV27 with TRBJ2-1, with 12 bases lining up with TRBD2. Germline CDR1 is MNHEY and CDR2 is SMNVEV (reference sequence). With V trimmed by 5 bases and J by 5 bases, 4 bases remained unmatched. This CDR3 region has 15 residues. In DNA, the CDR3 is TGTGCCAGCAGTACCCGACTAGCGGGGGACAATGAGCAGTTCTTC. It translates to CASSTRLAGDNEQFF.

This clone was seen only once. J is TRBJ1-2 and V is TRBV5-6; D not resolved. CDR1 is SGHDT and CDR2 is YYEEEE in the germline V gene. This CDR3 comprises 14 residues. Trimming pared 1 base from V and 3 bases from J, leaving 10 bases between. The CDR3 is CASSLNPGDYGYTF. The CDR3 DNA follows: TGTGCCAGCAGCTTGAACCCCGGGGACTATGGCTACACCTTC.

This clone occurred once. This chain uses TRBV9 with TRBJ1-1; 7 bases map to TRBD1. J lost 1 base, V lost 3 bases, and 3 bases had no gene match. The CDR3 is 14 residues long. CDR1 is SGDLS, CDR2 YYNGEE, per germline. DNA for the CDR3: TGTGCCAGCAGCGGGGGACAGTCGAACACTGAAGCTTTCTTT. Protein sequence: CASSGGQSNTEAFF.